The 5 T cell receptor beta chains below all came from one sample that was sequenced in a study of T cells expressing NK-cell markers. Reanalyzing the 5' RACE reads, TCRdb keeps one entry per CDR3 protein, without DNA. The sample data list 440,000 or so distinct CDR3 sequences. The sequencing input was blood T cells: a sorted CD56 or NKG2C T cell subset, CD4+ or CD8+ T cells, or bulk PBMC T cells (not recorded which). These receptors were taken from a woman aged 18 to 75 in good health.

The chain links TRBV6-2 or TRBV6-3 to TRBJ2-2; TCRdb picks TRBD1, but there is no DNA to check that call. The germline gives CDR1 MNHEY, CDR2 SVGEGT. CDR3 length equals 15 residues. CDR3 loop: CASSYPRGNTGELFF.

Here the CDR3 reads CASSYSRWVGTEAFF. The chain combines TRBV6-5 with TRBJ1-1. CDR1 MNHEY and CDR2 SVGAGI come from the germline V gene. The CDR3 covers 15 residues.

V gene TRBV3-1 combines with J gene TRBJ1-2. The CDR3 has 16 residues. CDR1 is LGHDT and CDR2 is YNNKEL in the germline V gene (reference sequence). CDR3 loop: CASSQGFREGTYGYTF.

The V and J genes are TRBV5-6 and TRBJ1-1. CDR1 SGHDT and CDR2 YYEEEE come from the germline V gene. This CDR3 comprises 11 residues. The CDR3 spells CASSLGREAFF.

The chain joins TRBV5-1 to TRBJ2-1. The germline V gene encodes CDR1 SGHRS and CDR2 YFSETQ. The CDR3 runs 15 residues. CDR3: CASSLATDFYNEQFF.